This TCR beta chain was sequenced for a study of blood T cell repertoires in COVID-19. Study overall: Acute-phase and convalescent COVID-19 samples originated in the United States, Italy and Spain. Nucleic acid was either cDNA or gDNA, and it came from T cells, B-cell-depleted T cells, or PBMCs.

V shed 6 bases and J shed 8 bases, with 19 bases lying between them. This CDR3 region has 14 residues. Germline CDR1 reads MNHNY; CDR2 reads SVGAGI (reference sequence). Here immunoSEQ multiplex PCR was the method, and the copy in TCRdb shows in-frame clones only, minus some. Of 150,000 or so clones in the sample, roughly 84% are singletons; the top ten hold about 12%. This clone was recorded once. This receptor was taken from a woman in her sixties or seventies with COVID-19, enrolled during active disease. Sequences were obtained from peripheral blood. The chain is built from TRBV6-6 and TRBJ1-2, with D perhaps TRBD1 (6 bases). The CDR3 sequence is CASSPPDRSAGYTF. As DNA, the CDR3 is TGTGCCAGCAGCCCCCCCGACAGGTCGGCGGGCTACACCTTC.